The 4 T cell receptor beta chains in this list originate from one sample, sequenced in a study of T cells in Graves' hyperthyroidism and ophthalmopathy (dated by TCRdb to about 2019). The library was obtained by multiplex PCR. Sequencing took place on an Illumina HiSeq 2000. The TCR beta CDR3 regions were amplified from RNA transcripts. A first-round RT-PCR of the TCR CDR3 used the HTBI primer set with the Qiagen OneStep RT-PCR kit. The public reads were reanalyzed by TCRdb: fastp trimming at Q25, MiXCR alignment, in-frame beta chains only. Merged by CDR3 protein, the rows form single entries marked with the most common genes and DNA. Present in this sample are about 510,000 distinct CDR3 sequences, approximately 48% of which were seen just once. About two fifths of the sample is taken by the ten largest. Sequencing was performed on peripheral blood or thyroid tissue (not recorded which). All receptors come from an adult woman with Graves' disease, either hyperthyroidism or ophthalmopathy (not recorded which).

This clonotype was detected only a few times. This CDR3 is CASSESVGGARNTEAFF. The CDR3 coding sequence is TGTGCCAGCAGTGAATCGGTCGGGGGCGCAAGGAACACTGAAGCTTTCTTT. The V call is TRBV6-1, the J call TRBJ1-1; weak D call: TRBD1 (6 bases). Per the germline V gene, CDR1 is MNHNS and CDR2 is SASEGT. CDR3 length equals 17 residues. V was clipped by 2 bases and J by 1 base, with 17 bases between them.

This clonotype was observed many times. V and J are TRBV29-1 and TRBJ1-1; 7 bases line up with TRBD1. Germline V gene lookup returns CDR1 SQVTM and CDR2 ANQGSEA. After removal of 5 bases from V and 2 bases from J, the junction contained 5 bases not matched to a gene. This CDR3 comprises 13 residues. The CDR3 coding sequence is TGCAGCGTTCAACAGGGGACCAACACTGAAGCTTTCTTT. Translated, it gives CSVQQGTNTEAFF. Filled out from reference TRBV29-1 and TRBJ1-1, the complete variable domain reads SAVISQKPSRDICQRGTSLTIQCQVDSQVTMMFWYRQQPGQSLTLIATANQGSEATYESGFVIDKFPISRPNLTFSTLTVSNMSPEDSSIYLCSVQQGTNTEAFFGQGTRLTVV.

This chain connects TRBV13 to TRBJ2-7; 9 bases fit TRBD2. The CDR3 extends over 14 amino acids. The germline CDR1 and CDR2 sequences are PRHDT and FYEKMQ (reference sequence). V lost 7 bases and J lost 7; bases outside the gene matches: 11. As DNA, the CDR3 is TGTGCCAGCACTTCGCGGGAGGGCCATATGGAGCAGTACTTC. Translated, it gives CASTSREGHMEQYF.

The CDR3 nucleotides are TGCAGTGCACGACAGGGGGTCGGCAAACTGTTTTTT. Translating it yields CSARQGVGKLFF. The chain joins TRBV20-1 to TRBJ1-4; 9 positions agree with TRBD1. V shed 6 bases, J shed 11 bases, and the junction held 7 bases outside the gene matches. CDR3 length: 12 amino acids. CDR1 and CDR2 from the germline V gene are DFQATT and SNEGSKA (reference sequence).